The 28 T cell receptor beta chains presented below share a single source sample, sequenced in a study of regulatory T cells in long-lasting Graves disease (dated by TCRdb to the early 2020s). What this sample's time point label stands for: newly diagnosed GD, antithyroid drugs for less than 3 months. For both TCR sequencing and RNA sequencing, RNA was extracted from PBMCs in TRIzol. The library was built by means of multiplex PCR. Sequencing was carried out with an Illumina HiSeq 4000. To build TCR beta libraries, CDR3 regions were amplified by Arm-PCR using iRepertoire HTBI primers. TCRdb reprocessed the public reads (quality trimming at Q25 with fastp, clone calling with MiXCR) and kept in-frame beta chains. When rows share a CDR3 protein, they turn into one entry using the most common DNA and genes. Counted in this sample were under 250,000 distinct CDR3 sequences; roughly 18% of them appeared once. Of the sample, 12% falls within the top ten clones.

The sample also formed part of further work on T cells in Graves' hyperthyroidism and ophthalmopathy.

Here the sequenced sample was peripheral blood mononuclear cells (PBMCs), taken at new diagnosis, from a patient treated with antithyroid drugs. All receptors come from a woman under 40 with Graves disease. Donor details come from another sample of the same person, matched by shared clones.

The chain employs TRBV20-1 and TRBJ1-1, with 9 bases lining up with TRBD1. J was trimmed by 1 base and V by 5 bases; bases with no gene match: 8. In germline, CDR1 is DFQATT, CDR2 SNEGSKA (reference sequence). The CDR3 is made up of 15 amino acids. The CDR3 DNA sequence: TGCAGTGCTGAGGGACAGGGTAGGTGGAACACTGAAGCTTTCTTT. It is translated as CSAEGQGRWNTEAFF.

This clonotype was seen at least ten times. This chain links TRBV20-1 with TRBJ2-3; 8 nucleotides agree with TRBD2. Per germline, CDR1 DFQATT and CDR2 SNEGSKA (reference sequence). This CDR3 spans 14 amino acids. The V and J ends lost 2 bases and 8 bases, in that order; junction bases with no gene match: 9. CDR3 sequence: CSARPGLVQGTQYF. The CDR3 DNA reads as TGCAGTGCTAGACCGGGACTAGTTCAGGGTACGCAGTATTTT.

The DNA of the CDR3 is TGTGCCAGCAGCTCCGACAGGGGAGACTATGGCTACACCTTC. Protein: CASSSDRGDYGYTF. The chain joins TRBV5-6 to TRBJ1-2; 8 positions agree with TRBD1. Germline values: CDR1 SGHDT, CDR2 YYEEEE. V lost 3 bases, J lost 3 bases, and 4 bases stayed unmatched. This CDR3 is 14 amino acids long.

This clonotype was observed many times. This chain joins TRBV28 and TRBJ2-7; 7 bases match TRBD2. V shed 7 bases and J 1 base; nucleotides not matched to a gene: 7. Germline values: CDR1 MDHEN, CDR2 SYDVKM. The CDR3 totals 14 residues. This CDR3 reads CASTWEGMSYEQYF. CDR3 sequence (DNA): TGTGCCAGCACCTGGGAGGGGATGTCCTACGAGCAGTACTTC. The entire variable domain, with the rest obtained from reference TRBV28 and TRBJ2-7, is as follows: DVKVTQSSRYLVKRTGEKVFLECVQDMDHENMFWYRQDPGLGLRLIYFSYDVKMKEKGDIPEGYSVSREKKERFSLILESASTNQTSMYLCASTWEGMSYEQYFGPGTRLTVT.

This clonotype was seen only a few times. V gene TRBV11-2 combines with J gene TRBJ2-5; 7 positions agree with TRBD2. CDR1 is SGHAT, CDR2 FQNNGV, per germline. The V segment lost 2 bases and the J segment 5 bases; nucleotides outside the gene matches: 8. The CDR3 covers 15 residues. CDR3 DNA sequence: TGTGCCAGCAGCTTAAGTTCGGGAGGCCGGGAGACCCAGTACTTC. It specifies CASSLSSGGRETQYF.

This clonotype has at least ten counts. The rearrangement uses TRBV18 and TRBJ1-1; 7 bases map to TRBD1. The V segment lost 0 bases and the J segment 6 bases; nucleotides outside the gene matches: 4. Germline CDR1 reads KGHSH; CDR2 reads LQKENI. The CDR3 is 14 amino acids. The CDR3 region is CASSPPGQVAEAFF. The CDR3 coding sequence is TGTGCCAGCTCACCACCAGGACAGGTCGCTGAAGCTTTCTTT.

This clonotype appeared many times. The chain employs TRBV12-3 or TRBV12-4 and TRBJ2-1; D remains ambiguous. The V gene lost 8 bases and the J gene lost 7 bases, with 15 bases spanning the gap. This CDR3 has 13 residues. CDR3 amino acids: CASQDDTQNEQFF. CDR3 bases: TGTGCCAGCCAAGATGACACCCAAAATGAGCAGTTCTTC.

The rearrangement joins TRBV5-1 to TRBJ2-5; TRBD2 is a possible D gene (6 bases). The CDR3 consists of 16 residues. The ends were cut back, 4 bases at V and 2 bases at J, with 18 bases in the middle. CDR1 and CDR2 from the germline V gene are SGHRS and YFSETQ. The CDR3 loop is CASSPLGAGLQETQYF. The CDR3 nucleotides are TGCGCCAGCAGCCCCTTGGGTGCGGGACTTCAAGAGACCCAGTACTTC. The entire variable domain, with the rest obtained from reference TRBV5-1 and TRBJ2-5, is as follows: KAGVTQTPRYLIKTRGQQVTLSCSPISGHRSVSWYQQTPGQGLQFLFEYFSETQRNKGNFPGRFSGRQFSNSRSEMNVSTLELGDSALYLCASSPLGAGLQETQYFGPGTRLLVL.

This clonotype was picked up many times. The chain combines TRBV27 with TRBJ2-1; D might be TRBD1 or TRBD2, each matching 5 bases. Germline CDR1 and CDR2: MNHEY and SMNVEV (reference sequence). CDR3 size: 16 residues. Trimming removed 5 bases from V and 9 bases from J, with 23 bases in between. CDR3 bases: TGTGCCAGCAGTCTGCCGGGACCTAACGGGTATGGTGAGCAGTTCTTC. As protein: CASSLPGPNGYGEQFF.

Within the sample, this clonotype is medium-sized. The chain carries TRBV2 and TRBJ2-7, with D uncertain. Trimming removed 6 bases at V and 3 bases at J, with 15 bases between. CDR1 and CDR2 (germline): SNHLY, FYNNEI. The CDR3 has 14 residues. The CDR3 DNA follows: TGTGCCAGCAGGGCCTCGGTGGGCCACTACGAGCAGTACTTC. Translating it yields CASRASVGHYEQYF.

This clonotype was counted at least ten times. The chain is built from TRBV7-9 and TRBJ1-2, with 11 nucleotides matching TRBD1. The CDR3 is made up of 14 amino acids. With V trimmed by 5 bases and J by 6 bases, 5 bases remained unmatched. Germline V CDR1 and CDR2: SEHNR, FQNEAQ (reference sequence). The DNA of the CDR3 is TGTGCCAGCAGCCGCGGGACAGGGGGGGATGGCTACACCTTC. As protein: CASSRGTGGDGYTF. Based on the CDR3 plus reference TRBV7-9 and TRBJ1-2, the full variable domain is DTGVSQNPRHKITKRGQNVTFRCDPISEHNRLYWYRQTLGQGPEFLTYFQNEAQLEKSRLLSDRFSAERPKGSFSTLEIQRTEQGDSAMYLCASSRGTGGDGYTFGSGTRLTVV.

As concerns this clonotype: Germline and junction disagree at one end, which may indicate a read error. The chain has TRBV28 and TRBJ1-1; no clear D. The CDR3 totals 11 residues. The germline CDR1 and CDR2 sequences are MDHEN and SYDVKM. The DNA of the CDR3 is TGTGCCGGCAGTTATCTCTCGGAAGCTTTCTTT. This sequence encodes CAGSYLSEAFF.

This clonotype has at least ten counts. The chain is built from TRBV2 and TRBJ2-2, with 9 positions matching TRBD2. Germline assignment: CDR1 SNHLY and CDR2 FYNNEI. The CDR3 has 18 amino acids. Trimming at V came to 3 bases and at J to 7 bases, leaving 15 bases not matched to a gene. CDR3 sequence (DNA): TGTGCCAGCAGTGATCCCCCTGATGCGGCGGGGGGGGGCGGGGAGCTGTTTTTT. It is translated as CASSDPPDAAGGGGELFF.

This clonotype was recorded at least ten times. V gene TRBV30 combines with J gene TRBJ1-2; D remains ambiguous. V was shortened by 0 bases and J by 5 bases, with 10 bases between the two germline ends. Germline V gene lookup returns CDR1 GTSNPN and CDR2 SVGIG (reference sequence). The CDR3 totals 13 residues. CDR3: CAWSVPGRYGYTF. CDR3 nucleotide sequence: TGTGCCTGGAGTGTACCGGGGAGGTATGGCTACACCTTC.

This chain uses TRBV3-1 with TRBJ1-2, with D perhaps TRBD1 (5 bases). The germline V gene has CDR1 LGHDT and CDR2 YNNKEL (reference sequence). Trimming took off 0 bases at V and 8 bases at J, with 16 bases between the two ends. This CDR3 region has 15 residues. The CDR3 sequence: CASSQEVGVRAGYTF. In DNA, the CDR3 is TGTGCCAGCAGCCAAGAAGTGGGGGTTCGGGCGGGCTACACCTTC.

This clonotype was observed at least ten times. The J gene is TRBJ2-3, the V gene TRBV3-1; 7 nucleotides align to TRBD2. The CDR3 totals 16 residues. Germline loops: CDR1 LGHDT, CDR2 YNNKEL (reference sequence). The trim removed 4 bases at V and 2 bases at J, leaving 9 bases unmatched. The DNA for the CDR3 is TGTGCCAGCAGCCGACCCAGCGGGAAGAACACAGATACGCAGTATTTT. Protein: CASSRPSGKNTDTQYF.

Here the CDR3 reads CSARSGFTDTQYF. CDR3 nucleotides: TGCAGTGCTAGGTCAGGGTTCACAGATACGCAGTATTTT. The rearrangement uses TRBV20-1 and TRBJ2-3, with TRBD1 as a possible D gene (5 bases). CDR1 DFQATT and CDR2 SNEGSKA come from the germline V gene (reference sequence). The length of the CDR3 is 13 residues. V was shortened by 3 bases and J by 2 bases, with 9 bases between the two germline ends.

This clonotype was observed at least ten times. The rearrangement joins TRBV28 to TRBJ1-1; TRBD1 matches 7 bases. This CDR3 has 14 residues. The germline V gene has CDR1 MDHEN and CDR2 SYDVKM. V trimming: 5 bases; J trimming: 10 bases; junction bases outside the gene matches: 13. The CDR3 DNA is TGTGCCAGCAGTGCACACCGGGACAGAGGGGGAGCTTTCTTT. Translated: CASSAHRDRGGAFF. Full variable domain (outside the CDR3, taken from reference TRBV28 and TRBJ1-1): DVKVTQSSRYLVKRTGEKVFLECVQDMDHENMFWYRQDPGLGLRLIYFSYDVKMKEKGDIPEGYSVSREKKERFSLILESASTNQTSMYLCASSAHRDRGGAFFGQGTRLTVV.

The chain links TRBV5-5 to TRBJ2-4; D call uncertain. Trimming shortened V by 3 bases and J by 6 bases, and 13 bases separated the two germline ends. There are 14 residues in the CDR3. Germline V CDR1 and CDR2: SGHKS, YYEKEE (reference sequence). CDR3 region: CASSSGSLGNIQYF. In nucleotides, the CDR3 is TGTGCCAGCAGCTCCGGATCTCTCGGAAACATTCAGTACTTC. The whole variable domain, filled in from reference TRBV5-5 and TRBJ2-4, reads DAGVTQSPTHLIKTRGQQVTLRCSPISGHKSVSWYQQVLGQGPQFIFQYYEKEERGRGNFPDRFSARQFPNYSSELNVNALLLGDSALYLCASSSGSLGNIQYFGAGTRLSVL.

In its sample, this clonotype was seen many times. This rearrangement joins TRBV2 to TRBJ2-7; 7 bases are shared with TRBD1. The CDR3 runs to 14 residues. Germline assignment: CDR1 SNHLY and CDR2 FYNNEI. V gave up 4 bases and J gave up 2 bases; unmatched junction bases: 5. Here the CDR3 DNA reads TGTGCCAGCAGTGGATGGACAGGAACCTACGAGCAGTACTTC. This sequence encodes CASSGWTGTYEQYF.

This clonotype was counted many times. The V call is TRBV27, the J call TRBJ1-1, with D possibly being TRBD1 (5 bases). This CDR3 comprises 15 residues. The germline gives CDR1 MNHEY, CDR2 SMNVEV (reference sequence). V was pared by 4 bases and J by 2 bases, with 14 bases between. In nucleotides, the CDR3 is TGTGCCAGCAGTTCGTTTCGACAGTCCAACACTGAAGCTTTCTTT. It specifies CASSSFRQSNTEAFF.

This clonotype was seen only a few times. The conserved final phenylalanine or tryptophan is absent from the CDR3, which likely points to a read error. It is unclear where the CDR3 begins or ends on the DNA, so no DNA is shown, and the CDR3 is as TCRdb lists it. The rearrangement uses TRBV11-1 and TRBJ1-2. Per germline, CDR1 SGHAT and CDR2 FQDESV (reference sequence). The CDR3 is 16 residues long, ends included. The CDR3 sequence: CASSTQGRTTYYGYIL.

This clonotype was detected many times. This rearrangement joins TRBV27 to TRBJ2-7; D may correspond to TRBD1 or TRBD2 (5 bases each). The CDR3 has 14 amino acids. V lost 10 bases to trimming and J lost 0 bases, with 16 bases between them. The germline V gene encodes CDR1 MNHEY and CDR2 SMNVEV (reference sequence). Written as DNA, the CDR3 is TGTGCCATGGTGAGGGACCGCTACTCCTACGAGCAGTACTTC. Translation gives CAMVRDRYSYEQYF.

This CDR3 reads CASFVRGGDSPLHF. CDR3 DNA sequence: TGTGCCAGCTTCGTCAGGGGGGGTGATTCACCCCTCCACTTT. The chain uses TRBV28 and TRBJ1-6; 7 bases are a match to TRBD1. The CDR3 totals 14 residues. V shed 8 bases and J 8 bases; nucleotides not matched to a gene: 9. Germline V gives CDR1 MDHEN, CDR2 SYDVKM.

The chain joins TRBV12-3 or TRBV12-4 to TRBJ1-2; D might be TRBD1 (6 bases). The length of the CDR3 is 18 residues. V lost 5 bases to trimming and J lost 0 bases, with 22 bases between them. CDR3 coding DNA: TGTGCCAGCAGTCCCCTCGGGACATTTACCTTAGCTAACTATGGCTACACCTTC. It encodes CASSPLGTFTLANYGYTF.

In its sample, this clonotype was seen many times. The chain recombines TRBV14 with TRBJ1-4, with D unclear. Germline lookup yields CDR1 SGHDN and CDR2 FVKESK. V gave up 4 bases and J gave up 0 bases, with 9 bases separating them. The CDR3 spans 15 residues. The CDR3 protein is CASSRDRATNEKLFF. The DNA for the CDR3 is TGTGCCAGCAGCCGCGATAGGGCAACTAATGAAAAACTGTTTTTT. Full variable domain (rest looked up from reference TRBV14 and TRBJ1-4): EAGVTQFPSHSVIEKGQTVTLRCDPISGHDNLYWYRRVMGKEIKFLLHFVKESKQDESGMPNNRFLAERTGGTYSTLKVQPAELEDSGVYFCASSRDRATNEKLFFGSGTQLSVL.

To note about this clonotype: This may be a read error, as it is one base from a much larger clone. This sequence joins TRBV6-2 or TRBV6-3 and TRBJ2-3; TRBD2 agrees at 12 bases. In germline, CDR1 is MNHEY, CDR2 SVGEGT. Trimming cost V 7 bases and J 0 bases; bases outside gene matches: 17. This CDR3 spans 20 amino acids. The CDR3 DNA sequence: TGTGCCAGCATCCCCGGCTCCGGGACTAGCGGGTCTGCTAGCACAGATACGCAGTATTTT. Translated: CASIPGSGTSGSASTDTQYF.

This clonotype was seen many times. This chain connects TRBV6-1 to TRBJ1-1, with D possibly being TRBD1 (6 bases). CDR3 length: 14 residues. The germline CDR1 and CDR2 sequences are MNHNS and SASEGT. V shed 2 bases and J shed 3 bases, with 10 bases lying between them. The DNA of the CDR3 is TGTGCCAGCAGTGAAAGGTACAGGGACACTGAAGCTTTCTTT. Protein: CASSERYRDTEAFF.